This T cell receptor (beta chain) was identified during a study of CD8 T cells in ankylosing spondylitis. General study results and limits: Earlier studies detected some motif variants in reactive arthritis synovial fluid and blood. The study looked at matched synovial fluid samples from ankylosing spondylitis patients. Disease-linked clones were reported to be significantly enriched there.

Quantitative 5'-RACE with molecular barcodes generated TCR beta libraries. TCRdb processed the 5' RACE reads anew with MiXCR; each CDR3 protein has one entry. The sample includes around 340,000 distinct CDR3 sequences, roughly 14% of them seen just once. Looked up from germline, CDR1 is MNHNS and CDR2 is SASEGT. Trimming shortened V by 3 bases and J by 7 bases, and 10 bases separated the two germline ends. The CDR3 has 13 residues. This clonotype showed up just a few times. Its antigen is not identified. This clonotype was obtained from a male donor with ankylosing spondylitis or in good health (not recorded which). Sequencing was carried out using blood, either unsorted or a sorted T cell fraction (not recorded which). The chain couples TRBV6-1 to TRBJ1-5, with D tentatively TRBD1 (5 bases). The CDR3 loop reads CASSDRARQPQHF. As DNA, the CDR3 is TGTGCCAGCAGTGACAGGGCGAGGCAGCCCCAGCATTTT.